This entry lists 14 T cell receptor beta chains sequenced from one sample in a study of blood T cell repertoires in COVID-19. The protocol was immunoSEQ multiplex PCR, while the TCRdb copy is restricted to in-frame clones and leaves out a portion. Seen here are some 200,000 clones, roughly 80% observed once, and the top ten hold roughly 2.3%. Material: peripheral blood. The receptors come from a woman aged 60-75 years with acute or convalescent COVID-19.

The CDR3 sequence: CASSGKGTGGFWPQHF. In DNA, the CDR3 is TGTGCCAGTAGTGGTAAAGGGACAGGGGGCTTCTGGCCCCAGCATTTT. V and J are TRBV19 and TRBJ1-5; 12 positions agree with TRBD1. Per germline, CDR1 LNHDA and CDR2 SQIVND (reference sequence). V shed 5 bases, J shed 9 bases, and the junction held 11 bases outside the gene matches. This CDR3 has 16 residues.

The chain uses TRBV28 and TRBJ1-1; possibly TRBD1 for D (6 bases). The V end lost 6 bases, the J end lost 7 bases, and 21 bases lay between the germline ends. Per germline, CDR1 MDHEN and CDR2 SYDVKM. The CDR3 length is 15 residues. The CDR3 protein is CASSRGGVGWSEAFF. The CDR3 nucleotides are TGTGCCAGCAGCCGAGGGGGGGTAGGATGGAGTGAAGCTTTCTTT.

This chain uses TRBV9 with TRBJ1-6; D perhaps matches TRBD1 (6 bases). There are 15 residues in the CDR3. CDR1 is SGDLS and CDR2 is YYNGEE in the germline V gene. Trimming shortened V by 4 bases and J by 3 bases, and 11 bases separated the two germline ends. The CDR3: CASSQQGNYNSPLHF. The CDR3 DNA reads TGTGCCAGCAGCCAACAGGGAAACTATAATTCACCCCTCCACTTT.

The CDR3 region has the DNA TGTGCCAGCCAGGGTGACACTGAAGCTTTCTTT. Its translation is CASQGDTEAFF. The chain carries TRBV7-9 and TRBJ1-1; TRBD1 is a possible D gene (5 bases). CDR1 SEHNR and CDR2 FQNEAQ come from the germline V gene (reference sequence). The CDR3 has 11 residues. Trimming removed 8 bases from V and 3 bases from J, with 7 bases in between.

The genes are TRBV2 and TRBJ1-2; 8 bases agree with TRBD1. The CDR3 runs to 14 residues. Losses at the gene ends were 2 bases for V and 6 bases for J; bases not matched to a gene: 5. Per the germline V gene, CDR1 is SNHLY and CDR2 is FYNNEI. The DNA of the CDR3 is TGTGCCAGCAGTGAATTGCCAGGGGGCGATGGCTACACCTTC. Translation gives CASSELPGGDGYTF.

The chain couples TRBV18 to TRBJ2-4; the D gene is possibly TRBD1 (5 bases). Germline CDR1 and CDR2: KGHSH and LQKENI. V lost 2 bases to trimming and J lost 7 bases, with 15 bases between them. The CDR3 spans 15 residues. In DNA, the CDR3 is TGTGCCAGCTCACCATTGGCAGACAGTAAGAACATTCAGTACTTC. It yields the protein CASSPLADSKNIQYF.

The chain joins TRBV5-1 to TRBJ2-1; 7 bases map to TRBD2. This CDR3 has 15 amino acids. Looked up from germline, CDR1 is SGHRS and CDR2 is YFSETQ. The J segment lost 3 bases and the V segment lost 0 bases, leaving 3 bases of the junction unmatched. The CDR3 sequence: CASSLERGGYNEQFF. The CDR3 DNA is TGCGCCAGCAGCTTGGAGCGGGGTGGCTACAATGAGCAGTTCTTC.

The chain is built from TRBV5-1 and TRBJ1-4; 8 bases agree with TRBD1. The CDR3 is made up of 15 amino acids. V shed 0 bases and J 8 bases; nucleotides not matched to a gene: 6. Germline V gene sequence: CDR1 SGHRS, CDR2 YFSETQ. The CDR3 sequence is CASSLGGQGLEKLFF. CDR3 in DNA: TGCGCCAGCAGCTTGGGAGGACAGGGCTTAGAAAAACTGTTTTTT.

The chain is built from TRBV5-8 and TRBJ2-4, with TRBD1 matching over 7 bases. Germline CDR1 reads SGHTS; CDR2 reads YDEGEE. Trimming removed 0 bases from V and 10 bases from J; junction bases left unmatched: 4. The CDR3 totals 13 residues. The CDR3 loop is CASSLGQGPIQYF. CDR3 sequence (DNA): TGTGCCAGCAGCTTGGGACAGGGCCCTATTCAGTACTTC.

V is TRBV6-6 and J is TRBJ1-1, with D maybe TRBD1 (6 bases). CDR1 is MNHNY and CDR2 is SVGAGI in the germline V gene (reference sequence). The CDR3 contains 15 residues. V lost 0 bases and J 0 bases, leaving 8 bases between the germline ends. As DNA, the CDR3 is TGTGCCAGCAGTTACTCGCAGGGGATGAACACTGAAGCTTTCTTT. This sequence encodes CASSYSQGMNTEAFF.

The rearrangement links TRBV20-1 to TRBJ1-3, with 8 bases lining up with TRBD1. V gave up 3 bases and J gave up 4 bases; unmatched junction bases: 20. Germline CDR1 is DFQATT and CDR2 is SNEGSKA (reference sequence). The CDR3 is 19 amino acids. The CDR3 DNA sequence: TGCAGTGCTAGTTTTCTAGAAAACAGCCAGGGGGCGCCAGGAAACACCATATATTTT. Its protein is CSASFLENSQGAPGNTIYF.

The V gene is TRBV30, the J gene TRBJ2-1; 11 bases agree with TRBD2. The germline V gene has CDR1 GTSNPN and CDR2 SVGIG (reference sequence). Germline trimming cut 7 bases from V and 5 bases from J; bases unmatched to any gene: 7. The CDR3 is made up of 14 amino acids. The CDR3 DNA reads TGTGCCTCCCGTAGACTAGCGGGGAACAATGAGCAGTTCTTC. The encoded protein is CASRRLAGNNEQFF. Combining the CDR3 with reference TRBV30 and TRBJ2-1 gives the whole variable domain SQTIHQWPATLVQPVGSPLSLECTVEGTSNPNLYWYRQAAGRGLQLLFYSVGIGQISSEVPQNLSASRPQDRQFILSSKKLLLSDSGFYLCASRRLAGNNEQFFGPGTRLTVL.

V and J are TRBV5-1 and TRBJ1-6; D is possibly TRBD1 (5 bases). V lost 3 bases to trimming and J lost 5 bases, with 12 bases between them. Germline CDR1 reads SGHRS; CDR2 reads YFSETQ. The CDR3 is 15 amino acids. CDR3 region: CASSSRQSNNSPLHF. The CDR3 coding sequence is TGCGCCAGCAGCTCCAGACAGAGCAATAATTCACCCCTCCACTTT.

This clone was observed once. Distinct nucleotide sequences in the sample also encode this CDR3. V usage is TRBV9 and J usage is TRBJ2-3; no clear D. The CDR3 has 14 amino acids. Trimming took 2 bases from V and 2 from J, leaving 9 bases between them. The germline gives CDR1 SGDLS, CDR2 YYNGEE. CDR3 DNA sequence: TGTGCCAGCAGCGTGTTGGGCAACACAGATACGCAGTATTTT. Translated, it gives CASSVLGNTDTQYF.